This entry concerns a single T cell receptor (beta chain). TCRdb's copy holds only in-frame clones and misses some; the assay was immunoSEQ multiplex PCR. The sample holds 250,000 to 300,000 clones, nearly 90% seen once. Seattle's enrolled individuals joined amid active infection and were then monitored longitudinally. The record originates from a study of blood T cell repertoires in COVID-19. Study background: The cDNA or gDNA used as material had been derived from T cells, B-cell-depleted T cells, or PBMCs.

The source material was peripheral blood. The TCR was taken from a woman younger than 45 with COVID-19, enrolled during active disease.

For the CDR3, the DNA is TGCGCCAGCAGTGATGGGCTGGAGCAGTTCTTC. This gives the protein CASSDGLEQFF. This chain joins TRBV10-1 and TRBJ2-1; D remains ambiguous. The CDR3 runs to 11 residues. Deletions cut 3 bases from V and 10 bases from J, with 7 bases between. Germline CDR1 and CDR2: WNHNN and SYGVQD (reference sequence).